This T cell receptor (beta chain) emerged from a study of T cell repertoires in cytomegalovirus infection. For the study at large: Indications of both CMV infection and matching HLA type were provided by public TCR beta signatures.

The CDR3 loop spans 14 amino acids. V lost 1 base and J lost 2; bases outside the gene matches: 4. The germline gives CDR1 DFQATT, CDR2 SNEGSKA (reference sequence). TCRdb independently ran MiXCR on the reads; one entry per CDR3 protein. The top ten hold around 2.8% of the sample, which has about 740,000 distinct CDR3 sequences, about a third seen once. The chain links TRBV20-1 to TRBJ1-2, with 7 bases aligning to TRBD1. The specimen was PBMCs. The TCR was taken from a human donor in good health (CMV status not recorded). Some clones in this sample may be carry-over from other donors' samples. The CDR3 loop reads CSARVQGINYGYTF. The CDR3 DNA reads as TGCAGTGCTAGAGTACAGGGGATCAACTATGGCTACACCTTC.